Sequencing of this TCR beta chain was carried out in a study of blood T cell repertoires in COVID-19. Authors' data handling: By means of reference gene primer amplification, nucleated cell counts were estimated. TCRdb's copy holds only in-frame clones and misses some; the assay was immunoSEQ multiplex PCR. The V and J calls and clone size come from that table; D and trimming were worked out from the DNA. The sample has over 110,000 clones, more than 75% seen once. There are 15 residues in the CDR3. Germline CDR1 and CDR2: SGHTA and FQGTGA. Deletions cut 6 bases from V and 0 bases from J, with 13 bases between.

The receptor's source is a man at least 80 years old with acute or convalescent COVID-19. Specimen: peripheral blood. The gene calls are TRBV7-3 and TRBJ2-3; perhaps TRBD2 as D (5 bases). The CDR3 reads CASSRGLYSTDTQYF. The CDR3 DNA reads TGTGCCAGCAGTCGAGGGCTCTACAGCACAGATACGCAGTATTTT.